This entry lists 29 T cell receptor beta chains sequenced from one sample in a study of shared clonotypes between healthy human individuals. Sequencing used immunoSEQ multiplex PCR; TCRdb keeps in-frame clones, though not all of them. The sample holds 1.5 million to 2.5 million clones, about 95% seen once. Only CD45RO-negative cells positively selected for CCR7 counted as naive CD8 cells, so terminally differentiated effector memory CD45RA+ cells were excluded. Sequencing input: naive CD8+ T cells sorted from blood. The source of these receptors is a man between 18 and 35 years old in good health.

The CDR3 DNA reads as TGTGCCAGCAGCGCCTCGACCGGGTGGCCCGACAATGAGCAGTTCTTC. Protein: CASSASTGWPDNEQFF. The chain uses TRBV11-2 and TRBJ2-1; no reliable D call. CDR3 length: 16 amino acids. Deletions cut 5 bases from V and 5 bases from J, with 19 bases between. Germline V gene lookup returns CDR1 SGHAT and CDR2 FQNNGV.

In nucleotides, the CDR3 is TGTGCCAGCAGCTTCCGGGACAAAACTAACTATGGCTACACCTTC. Translating gives CASSFRDKTNYGYTF. The chain joins TRBV5-6 to TRBJ1-2; TRBD1 might be the D (6 bases). The CDR3 covers 15 residues. Trimming removed 2 bases at V and 0 bases at J, with 11 bases between. Germline CDR1 is SGHDT and CDR2 is YYEEEE.

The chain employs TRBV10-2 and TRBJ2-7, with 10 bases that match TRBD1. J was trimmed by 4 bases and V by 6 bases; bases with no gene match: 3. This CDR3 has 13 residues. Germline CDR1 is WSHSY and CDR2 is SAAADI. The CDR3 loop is CASSRGQGYEQYF. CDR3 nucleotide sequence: TGCGCCAGCAGCCGGGGACAGGGGTACGAGCAGTACTTC.

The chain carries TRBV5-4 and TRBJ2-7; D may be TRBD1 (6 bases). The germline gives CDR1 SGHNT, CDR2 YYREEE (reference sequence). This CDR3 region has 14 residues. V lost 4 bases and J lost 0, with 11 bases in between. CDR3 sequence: CASSASTGSYEQYF. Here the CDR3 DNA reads TGTGCCAGCAGCGCATCGACAGGCTCCTACGAGCAGTACTTC.

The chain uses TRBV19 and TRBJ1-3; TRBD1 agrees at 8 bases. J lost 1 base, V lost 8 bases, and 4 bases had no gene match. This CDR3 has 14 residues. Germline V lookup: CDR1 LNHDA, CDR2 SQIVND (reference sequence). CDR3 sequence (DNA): TGTGCCAGTGATACAGGGGGTTCTGGAAACACCATATATTTT. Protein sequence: CASDTGGSGNTIYF.

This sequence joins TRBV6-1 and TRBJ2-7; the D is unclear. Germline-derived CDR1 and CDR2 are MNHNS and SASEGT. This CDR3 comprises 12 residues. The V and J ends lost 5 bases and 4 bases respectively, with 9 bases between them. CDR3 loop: CASSLQDYEQYF. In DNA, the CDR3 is TGTGCCAGCAGTCTTCAGGATTACGAGCAGTACTTC.

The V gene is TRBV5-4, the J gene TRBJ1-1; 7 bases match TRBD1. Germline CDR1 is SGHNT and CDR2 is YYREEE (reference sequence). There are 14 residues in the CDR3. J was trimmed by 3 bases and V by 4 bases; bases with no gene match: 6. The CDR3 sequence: CASSIRQGDTEAFF. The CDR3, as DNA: TGTGCCAGCAGCATCCGACAGGGAGACACTGAAGCTTTCTTT.

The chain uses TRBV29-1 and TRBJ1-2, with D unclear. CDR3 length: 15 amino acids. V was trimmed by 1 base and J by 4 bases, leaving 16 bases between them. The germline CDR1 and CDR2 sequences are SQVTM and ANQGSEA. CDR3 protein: CSVEGAPDQFYGYTF. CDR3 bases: TGCAGCGTTGAAGGGGCGCCGGACCAATTCTATGGCTACACCTTC.

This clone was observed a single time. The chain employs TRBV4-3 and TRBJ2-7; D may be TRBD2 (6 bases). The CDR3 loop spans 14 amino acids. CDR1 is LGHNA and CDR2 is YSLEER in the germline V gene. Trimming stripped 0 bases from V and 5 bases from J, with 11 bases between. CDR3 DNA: TGCGCCAGCAGCCAAGACGGAGGGCGGGACGAGCAGTACTTC. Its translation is CASSQDGGRDEQYF.

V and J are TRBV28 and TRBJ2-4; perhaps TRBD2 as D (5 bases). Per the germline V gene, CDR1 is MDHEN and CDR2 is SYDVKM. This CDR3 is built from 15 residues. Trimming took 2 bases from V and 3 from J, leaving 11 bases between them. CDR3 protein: CASSLMEVDKNIQYF. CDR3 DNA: TGTGCCAGCAGTTTAATGGAGGTTGACAAAAACATTCAGTACTTC.

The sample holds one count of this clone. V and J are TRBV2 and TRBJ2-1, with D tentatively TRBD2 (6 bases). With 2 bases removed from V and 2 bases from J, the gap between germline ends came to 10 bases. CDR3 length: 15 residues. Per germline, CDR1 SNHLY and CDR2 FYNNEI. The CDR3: CASSEWAGTYNEQFF. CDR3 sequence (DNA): TGTGCCAGCAGTGAATGGGCGGGGACCTACAATGAGCAGTTCTTC.

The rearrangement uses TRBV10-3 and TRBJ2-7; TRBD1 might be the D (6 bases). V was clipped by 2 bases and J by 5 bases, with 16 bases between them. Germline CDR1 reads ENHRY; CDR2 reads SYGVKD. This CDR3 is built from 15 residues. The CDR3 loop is CAISENRVAIHEQYF. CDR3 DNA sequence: TGTGCCATCAGTGAGAACAGGGTTGCCATTCACGAGCAGTACTTC.

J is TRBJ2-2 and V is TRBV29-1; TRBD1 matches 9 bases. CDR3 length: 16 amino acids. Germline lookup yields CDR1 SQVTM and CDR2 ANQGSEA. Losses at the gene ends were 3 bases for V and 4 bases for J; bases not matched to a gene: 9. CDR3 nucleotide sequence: TGCAGCGTTGAGAGGCGCACAGGGGGCAGCACCGGGGAGCTGTTTTTT. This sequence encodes CSVERRTGGSTGELFF.

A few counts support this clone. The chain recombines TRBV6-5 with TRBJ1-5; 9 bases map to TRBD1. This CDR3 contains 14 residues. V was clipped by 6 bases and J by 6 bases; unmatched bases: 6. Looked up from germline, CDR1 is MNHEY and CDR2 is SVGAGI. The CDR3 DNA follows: TGTGCCAGCAGCAATACAGGGGGCGGTCAGCCCCAGCATTTT. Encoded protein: CASSNTGGGQPQHF.

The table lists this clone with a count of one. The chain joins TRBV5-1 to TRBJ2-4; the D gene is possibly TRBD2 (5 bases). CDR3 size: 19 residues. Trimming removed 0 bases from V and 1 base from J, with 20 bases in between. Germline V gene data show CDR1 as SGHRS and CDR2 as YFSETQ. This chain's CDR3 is CASSLGQPLAVVAKNIQYF. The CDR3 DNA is TGCGCCAGCAGCTTGGGACAACCGCTAGCAGTAGTCGCCAAAAACATTCAGTACTTC.

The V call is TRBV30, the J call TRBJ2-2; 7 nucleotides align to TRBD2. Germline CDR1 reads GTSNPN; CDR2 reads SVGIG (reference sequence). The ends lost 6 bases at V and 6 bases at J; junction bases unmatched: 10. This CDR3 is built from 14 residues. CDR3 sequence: CACSRTSWAGELFF. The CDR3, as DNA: TGTGCCTGTTCCCGGACTAGTTGGGCCGGGGAGCTGTTTTTT.

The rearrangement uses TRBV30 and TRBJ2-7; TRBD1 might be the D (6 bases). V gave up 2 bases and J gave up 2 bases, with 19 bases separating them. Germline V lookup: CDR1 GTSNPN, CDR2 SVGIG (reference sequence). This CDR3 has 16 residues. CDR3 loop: CAWSLGDAGDPYEQYF. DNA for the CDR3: TGTGCCTGGAGTTTGGGGGACGCAGGGGACCCCTACGAGCAGTACTTC.

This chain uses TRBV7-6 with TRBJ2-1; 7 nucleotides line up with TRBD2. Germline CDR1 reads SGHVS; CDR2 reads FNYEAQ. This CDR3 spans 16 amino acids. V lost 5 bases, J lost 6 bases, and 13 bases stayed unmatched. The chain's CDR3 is CASSPSMGEGFNEQFF. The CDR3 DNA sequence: TGTGCCAGCAGCCCCTCGATGGGGGAGGGGTTCAATGAGCAGTTCTTC.

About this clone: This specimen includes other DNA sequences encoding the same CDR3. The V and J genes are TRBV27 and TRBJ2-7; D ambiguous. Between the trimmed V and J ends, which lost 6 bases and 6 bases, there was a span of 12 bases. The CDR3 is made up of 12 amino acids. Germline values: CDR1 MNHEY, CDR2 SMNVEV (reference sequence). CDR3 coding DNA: TGTGCCAGCAGCCCCGGCCTGGGCGAGCAGTACTTC. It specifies CASSPGLGEQYF.

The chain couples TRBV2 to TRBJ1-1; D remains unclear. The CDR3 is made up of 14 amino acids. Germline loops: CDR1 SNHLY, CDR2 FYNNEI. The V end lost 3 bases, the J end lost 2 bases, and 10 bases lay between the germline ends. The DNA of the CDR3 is TGTGCCAGCAGTGACTACGGCTCTAACACTGAAGCTTTCTTT. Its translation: CASSDYGSNTEAFF.

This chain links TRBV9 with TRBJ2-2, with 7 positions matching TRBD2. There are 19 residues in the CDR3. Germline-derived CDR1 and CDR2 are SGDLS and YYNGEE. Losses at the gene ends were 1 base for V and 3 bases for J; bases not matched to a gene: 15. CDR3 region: CASSVRAGEGTSYTGELFF. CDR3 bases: TGTGCCAGCAGCGTACGGGCGGGAGAAGGAACCTCGTACACCGGGGAGCTGTTTTTT.

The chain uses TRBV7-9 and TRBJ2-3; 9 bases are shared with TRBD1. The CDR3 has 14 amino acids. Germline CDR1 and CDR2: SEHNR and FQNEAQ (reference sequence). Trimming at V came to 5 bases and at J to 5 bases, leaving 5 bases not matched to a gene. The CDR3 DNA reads TGTGCCAGCAGCCCTCGGGACAGGGTAGATACGCAGTATTTT. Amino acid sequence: CASSPRDRVDTQYF.

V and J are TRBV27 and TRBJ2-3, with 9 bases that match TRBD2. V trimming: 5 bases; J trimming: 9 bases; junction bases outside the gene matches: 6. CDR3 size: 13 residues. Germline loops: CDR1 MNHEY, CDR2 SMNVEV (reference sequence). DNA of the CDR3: TGTGCCAGCAGTACTTTGACTAGCGGAACGCAGTATTTT. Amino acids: CASSTLTSGTQYF.

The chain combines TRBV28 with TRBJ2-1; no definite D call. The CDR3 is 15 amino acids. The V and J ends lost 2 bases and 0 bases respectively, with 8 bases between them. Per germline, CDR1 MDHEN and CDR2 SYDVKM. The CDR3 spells CASSLEVNSYNEQFF. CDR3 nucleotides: TGTGCCAGCAGTTTAGAAGTAAACTCCTACAATGAGCAGTTCTTC.

The chain's CDR3 is CASSLVASGEFETQYF. CDR3 nucleotide sequence: TGTGCCAGCAGTTTAGTGGCTAGCGGGGAGTTTGAGACCCAGTACTTC. V gene TRBV28 combines with J gene TRBJ2-5; TRBD2 matches at 9 bases. With 2 bases clipped from V and 5 bases from J, the junction kept 9 bases outside the gene matches. The CDR3 consists of 16 residues. Germline V gene sequence: CDR1 MDHEN, CDR2 SYDVKM.

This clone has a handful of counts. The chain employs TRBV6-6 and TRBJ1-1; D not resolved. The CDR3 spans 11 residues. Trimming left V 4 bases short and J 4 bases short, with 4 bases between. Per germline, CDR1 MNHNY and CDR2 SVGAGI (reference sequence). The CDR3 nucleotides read TGTGCCAGCAGTTTCGGCACTGAAGCTTTCTTT. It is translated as CASSFGTEAFF.

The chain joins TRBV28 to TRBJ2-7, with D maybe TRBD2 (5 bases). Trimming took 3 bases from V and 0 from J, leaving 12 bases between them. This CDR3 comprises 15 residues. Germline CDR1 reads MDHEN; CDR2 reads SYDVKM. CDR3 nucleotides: TGTGCCAGCAGTTTTCGCGGGTTTAACTCCTACGAGCAGTACTTC. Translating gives CASSFRGFNSYEQYF.

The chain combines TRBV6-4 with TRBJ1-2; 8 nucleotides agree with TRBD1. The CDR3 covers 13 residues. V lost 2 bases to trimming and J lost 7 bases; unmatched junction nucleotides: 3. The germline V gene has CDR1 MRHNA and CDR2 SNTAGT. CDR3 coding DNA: TGTGCCAGCAGTGACCGGACAGGGTTTGGCTACACCTTC. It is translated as CASSDRTGFGYTF.

The CDR3 bases are TGTGCCAGCAGCTTCCCGGGACAGGGGGCCCACGAGCAGTACTTC. This gives the protein CASSFPGQGAHEQYF. The gene calls are TRBV11-2 and TRBJ2-7; 12 bases align to TRBD1. This CDR3 spans 15 amino acids. The germline CDR1 and CDR2 sequences are SGHAT and FQNNGV. Trimming at V came to 3 bases and at J to 5 bases, leaving 5 bases not matched to a gene.